Each of the 30 T cell receptor beta chains below was sequenced from the same sample in a study of blood T cell repertoires in COVID-19. The method was immunoSEQ multiplex PCR; TCRdb's version includes in-frame clones alone and lacks a portion of them. Of roughly 250,000 clones in the sample, 70% to 90% were seen once. Sequencing was carried out using PBMCs or T cells enriched from blood (not recorded which). These receptors all come from a woman aged 40 to 55 with acute COVID-19.

This chain links TRBV19 with TRBJ2-1; 9 bases agree with TRBD2. The V gene's germline CDR1 is LNHDA and CDR2 SQIVND (reference sequence). This CDR3 is built from 14 residues. V shed 4 bases and J 8 bases; nucleotides not matched to a gene: 6. This CDR3 is CASSKVAGEDEQFF. CDR3 coding DNA: TGTGCCAGTAGTAAGGTAGCGGGAGAAGATGAGCAGTTCTTC.

The rearrangement joins TRBV5-8 to TRBJ2-7; D remains unclear. Germline assignment: CDR1 SGHTS and CDR2 YDEGEE. The V gene lost 0 bases and the J gene lost 1 base, with 8 bases spanning the gap. This CDR3 is 14 amino acids long. The CDR3 is CASSLVAVSYEQYV. DNA for the CDR3: TGTGCCAGCAGCTTGGTGGCGGTTTCCTACGAGCAGTACGTC.

The chain joins TRBV10-1 to TRBJ2-1; 7 bases map to TRBD2. CDR1 WNHNN and CDR2 SYGVQD come from the germline V gene (reference sequence). CDR3 size: 15 residues. Trimming took 3 bases from V and 3 from J; bases not matched to a gene: 5. CDR3 bases: TGCGCCAGCAGTGACGGCGGGAGCGGCTACAATGAGCAGTTCTTC. Its protein product is CASSDGGSGYNEQFF.

V and J are TRBV9 and TRBJ2-2; D remains unclear. V was clipped by 2 bases and J by 0 bases, with 8 bases between them. The CDR3 runs to 15 residues. Germline assignment: CDR1 SGDLS and CDR2 YYNGEE. The CDR3 loop is CASSVRQTNTGELFF. CDR3 coding DNA: TGTGCCAGCAGCGTGAGACAAACGAACACCGGGGAGCTGTTTTTT.

The V and J genes are TRBV9 and TRBJ2-3, with 8 bases aligning to TRBD2. Losses at the gene ends were 0 bases for V and 0 bases for J; bases not matched to a gene: 6. This CDR3 spans 17 amino acids. Germline CDR1 SGDLS, CDR2 YYNGEE. CDR3 residues: CASSVGLAPMSTDTQYF. As DNA, the CDR3 is TGTGCCAGCAGCGTAGGACTAGCGCCCATGAGCACAGATACGCAGTATTTT.

The V call is TRBV3-1 (or the pseudogene TRBV3-2), the J call TRBJ1-4, with a weak D call TRBD1 (5 bases). Looked up from germline, CDR1 is LGHDT and CDR2 is YNNKEL (reference sequence). This CDR3 is built from 14 residues. Trimming took off 4 bases at V and 7 bases at J, with 13 bases between the two ends. The CDR3 nucleotides are TGTGCCAGCAGCCCCCGGCAGGGCGGTGAAAAACTGTTTTTT. This encodes CASSPRQGGEKLFF.

The chain uses TRBV19 and TRBJ2-3; TRBD2 agrees at 13 bases. CDR3 length: 18 amino acids. Trimming removed 1 base from V and 0 bases from J; junction bases left unmatched: 4. Germline CDR1 LNHDA, CDR2 SQIVND (reference sequence). The CDR3 nucleotides are TGTGCCAGTAGTATAGGAGGGACTAGCGGGATCAGCACAGATACGCAGTATTTT. This encodes CASSIGGTSGISTDTQYF.

The V and J genes are TRBV28 and TRBJ2-2, with D possibly matching TRBD2 (6 bases). This CDR3 is built from 11 residues. V lost 5 bases and J lost 16, with 14 bases in between. Germline V lookup: CDR1 MDHEN, CDR2 SYDVKM. DNA of the CDR3: TGTGCCAGCAGTCACCCGGGGGACCCGTTTTTT. It codes for CASSHPGDPFF. Using reference TRBV28 and TRBJ2-2 for the parts outside the CDR3, the full variable domain is DVKVTQSSRYLVKRTGEKVFLECVQDMDHENMFWYRQDPGLGLRLIYFSYDVKMKEKGDIPEGYSVSREKKERFSLILESASTNQTSMYLCASSHPGDPFFGEGSRLTVL.

The chain has TRBV28 and TRBJ2-7; D call uncertain. This CDR3 spans 12 amino acids. The ends were cut back, 4 bases at V and 2 bases at J, with 6 bases in the middle. Germline assignment: CDR1 MDHEN and CDR2 SYDVKM. The CDR3 DNA sequence: TGTGCCAGCAGTTCTTATACCTACGAGCAGTACTTC. Protein product: CASSSYTYEQYF.

J is TRBJ1-2 and V is TRBV28; 10 bases align to TRBD1. Germline V CDR1 and CDR2: MDHEN, SYDVKM. V was clipped by 4 bases and J by 8 bases; unmatched bases: 4. This CDR3 is 13 amino acids long. The CDR3 coding sequence is TGTGCCAGCAGTTCGGACAGGGGGGAGGGCTACACCTTC. Protein sequence: CASSSDRGEGYTF.

This chain uses TRBV4-3 with TRBJ1-2, with 7 positions matching TRBD1. The CDR3 sequence is 14 residues long. The trim removed 4 bases at V and 6 bases at J, leaving 8 bases unmatched. From germline, CDR1 is LGHNA and CDR2 YSLEER. The CDR3, as DNA: TGCGCCAGCAGCCCACTCAGGGGGTGGGATGGCTACACCTTC. Its translation is CASSPLRGWDGYTF.

V and J are TRBV6-5 and TRBJ1-2; 7 nucleotides line up with TRBD1. Germline CDR1 and CDR2: MNHEY and SVGAGI. Trimming at V came to 0 bases and at J to 3 bases, leaving 1 base not matched to a gene. There are 14 residues in the CDR3. In nucleotides, the CDR3 is TGTGCCAGCAGTTACTCTGACAGGGACTATGGCTACACCTTC. Protein: CASSYSDRDYGYTF.

The rearrangement joins TRBV28 to TRBJ2-3; tentative D call: TRBD1 (7 bases). V was trimmed by 2 bases and J by 6 bases, leaving 24 bases between them. CDR3 length equals 18 residues. CDR1 and CDR2 from the germline V gene are MDHEN and SYDVKM. CDR3: CASSLEGTGGTAGDTQYF. The CDR3, as DNA: TGTGCCAGCAGTTTAGAGGGGACCGGCGGGACAGCAGGGGATACGCAGTATTTT.

The rearrangement links TRBV5-4 to TRBJ1-2, with a weak D call TRBD1 (5 bases). Trimming left V 0 bases short and J 2 bases short, with 14 bases between. Germline lookup yields CDR1 SGHNT and CDR2 YYREEE (reference sequence). The CDR3 runs 16 residues. In DNA, the CDR3 is TGTGCCAGCAGCTTGGGCGGGGGAAATCCCAACTATGGCTACACCTTC. As protein: CASSLGGGNPNYGYTF.

The chain recombines TRBV2 with TRBJ2-5; no firm D call. Trimming took 7 bases from V and 5 from J, leaving 8 bases between them. Germline V lookup: CDR1 SNHLY, CDR2 FYNNEI. The CDR3 is 11 residues long. The CDR3 coding sequence is TGTGCCAGCATGGTCGAGGAGACCCAGTACTTC. Amino acids: CASMVEETQYF.

J is TRBJ2-7 and V is TRBV6-5; 9 positions agree with TRBD2. Trimming at V came to 4 bases and at J to 2 bases, leaving 3 bases not matched to a gene. Germline CDR1 MNHEY, CDR2 SVGAGI. The CDR3 extends over 14 amino acids. CDR3 loop: CASSFLAGTYEQYF. CDR3 in DNA: TGTGCCAGCAGTTTTCTAGCGGGGACCTACGAGCAGTACTTC.

This clone was recorded once. The chain joins TRBV7-6 to TRBJ2-5; maybe TRBD2 (5 bases). The CDR3 spans 14 residues. Trimming shortened V by 5 bases and J by 5 bases, and 15 bases separated the two germline ends. Germline V gene sequence: CDR1 SGHVS, CDR2 FNYEAQ. The CDR3 bases are TGTGCCAGCAGCCCTGGGAGTGTCGTGGAGACCCAGTACTTC. Translation: CASSPGSVVETQYF.

The CDR3 reads CASSALRGGETQYF. CDR3 bases: TGTGCCAGCAGTGCGCTCAGAGGGGGAGAGACCCAGTACTTC. The chain is built from TRBV2 and TRBJ2-5; D is possibly TRBD1 (6 bases). The CDR3 is 14 residues long. With 4 bases removed from V and 4 bases from J, the gap between germline ends came to 13 bases. From germline, CDR1 is SNHLY and CDR2 FYNNEI.

The J gene is TRBJ1-2, the V gene TRBV4-1; 7 bases match TRBD1. CDR1 is MGHRA and CDR2 is YSYEKL in the germline V gene. V shed 2 bases and J 3 bases; nucleotides not matched to a gene: 6. This CDR3 has 15 amino acids. The CDR3 sequence is CASSQNRGNYYGYTF. The CDR3 coding sequence is TGCGCCAGCAGCCAAAACAGGGGAAATTACTATGGCTACACCTTC.

The CDR3 region has the DNA TGTGCCGCCTATTGGGGGGTTGGTAGCAATCAGCCCCAGCATTTT. It codes for CAAYWGVGSNQPQHF. This rearrangement joins TRBV27 to TRBJ1-5, with D possibly TRBD1 on 5 matching bases. V was cut by 11 bases and J by 0 bases, with 17 bases left in between. Germline V gene sequence: CDR1 MNHEY, CDR2 SMNVEV (reference sequence). The CDR3 length is 15 residues.

This clone was detected ten times or more. V and J are TRBV27 and TRBJ2-7; D perhaps matches TRBD2 (8 bases). The CDR3 is 12 residues long. Trimming removed 9 bases at V and 6 bases at J, with 15 bases between. The V gene's germline CDR1 is MNHEY and CDR2 SMNVEV (reference sequence). The CDR3 sequence: CASREGAGEQYF. CDR3 in DNA: TGTGCCAGTCGGGAGGGGGCAGGCGAGCAGTACTTC.

The V call is TRBV6-5, the J call TRBJ2-5; tentatively, D is TRBD2 (7 bases). This CDR3 contains 14 residues. The ends were cut back, 1 base at V and 5 bases at J, with 11 bases in the middle. Germline loops: CDR1 MNHEY, CDR2 SVGAGI. The CDR3, as DNA: TGTGCCAGCAGTTACTGGCGGGGGCGGGAGACCCAGTACTTC. Protein sequence: CASSYWRGRETQYF.

The CDR3 DNA follows: TGTGCCAGTAGTATCGGTGGGAGGGCCAGTGAGCAGTTCTTC. Residues: CASSIGGRASEQFF. The rearrangement joins TRBV19 to TRBJ2-1; 7 bases agree with TRBD2. The CDR3 totals 14 residues. The ends lost 3 bases at V and 9 bases at J; junction bases unmatched: 8. Germline CDR1 is LNHDA and CDR2 is SQIVND (reference sequence).

This clone was counted a single time. In DNA, the CDR3 is TGTGCCAGCAGTTTTAGCGTCCCATCCTACAATGAGCAGTTCTTC. This translates into CASSFSVPSYNEQFF. The chain has TRBV6-2 or TRBV6-3 and TRBJ2-1, with D tentatively TRBD2 (5 bases). The germline CDR1 and CDR2 sequences are MNHEY and SVGEGT. The CDR3 loop spans 15 amino acids. V lost 4 bases and J 1 base, leaving 11 bases between the germline ends.

The V gene is TRBV11-3, the J gene TRBJ1-1; maybe TRBD1 (5 bases). The V and J ends lost 6 bases and 1 base respectively, with 12 bases between them. The CDR3 sequence is 14 residues long. Germline loops: CDR1 SGHNT, CDR2 YENEEA. CDR3 protein: CASRVGASNTEAFF. The CDR3 DNA sequence: TGTGCCAGCAGGGTTGGGGCATCGAACACTGAAGCTTTCTTT.

The J gene is TRBJ2-7, the V gene TRBV5-3, with TRBD2 identical over 9 bases. TRBV5-3 is known as an ORF, though its function is uncertain. The V gene end was trimmed by 6 bases and the J gene end by 4 bases; junction bases not matched to a gene: 17. The CDR3 consists of 17 residues. CDR3 nucleotide sequence: TGTGCCAGAATGATCGGGCTAGCGGGGAACGGGAGATACGAGCAGTACGTC. Encoded protein: CARMIGLAGNGRYEQYV.

The V and J genes are TRBV5-1 and TRBJ1-2; 8 bases agree with TRBD1. The length of the CDR3 is 15 residues. Germline V lookup: CDR1 SGHRS, CDR2 YFSETQ. The J segment lost 2 bases and the V segment lost 0 bases, leaving 3 bases of the junction unmatched. The CDR3 bases are TGCGCCAGCAGCTTGGAGGGACAGGCGAACTATGGCTACACCTTC. Translation: CASSLEGQANYGYTF.

The chain links TRBV19 to TRBJ2-7, with D possibly being TRBD1 (5 bases). CDR3 length: 13 amino acids. V dropped 3 bases and J dropped 3 bases, with 9 bases sitting between them. CDR1 LNHDA and CDR2 SQIVND come from the germline V gene (reference sequence). In nucleotides, the CDR3 is TGTGCCAGTAGTATCCAGGGCAACTACGAGCAGTACTTC. Protein product: CASSIQGNYEQYF.

The rearrangement uses TRBV5-5 and TRBJ2-4, with 14 bases aligning to TRBD2. The CDR3 is 18 residues long. CDR1 is SGHKS and CDR2 is YYEKEE in the germline V gene (reference sequence). The V gene end was trimmed by 2 bases and the J gene end by 1 base; junction bases not matched to a gene: 5. CDR3 amino acids: CASSLGTSGSWAKNIQYF. The CDR3 nucleotides are TGTGCCAGCAGCTTAGGGACTAGCGGGAGTTGGGCCAAAAACATTCAGTACTTC.

Turning to this clone: At the DNA level, this CDR3 is encoded by other sequences in the same sample as well. The chain carries TRBV9 and TRBJ1-2; no reliable D call. The CDR3 extends over 12 amino acids. In germline, CDR1 is SGDLS, CDR2 YYNGEE. Trimming took off 0 bases at V and 4 bases at J, with 4 bases between the two ends. CDR3 protein: CASSVVSYGYTF. As DNA, the CDR3 is TGTGCCAGCAGCGTAGTCAGCTATGGCTACACCTTC. The full variable domain, with the rest looked up from reference TRBV9 and TRBJ1-2, is DSGVTQTPKHLITATGQRVTLRCSPRSGDLSVYWYQQSLDQGLQFLIQYYNGEERAKGNILERFSAQQFPDLHSELNLSSLELGDSALYFCASSVVSYGYTFGSGTRLTVV.